The 7 T cell receptor beta chains below were found in one sample sequenced in a study of T cell repertoires in cytomegalovirus infection. Their antigen targets remain unknown. Each CDR3 protein is one row after TCRdb ran MiXCR on the reads. The sample holds roughly 990,000 distinct CDR3 sequences, less than 40% seen once. Sequenced here: cultured CD8+ T cells from PBMCs, sampled from culture after CMV antigen stimulation. These receptors came from a human donor in good health (CMV status not recorded). Some clones in this sample may be carry-over from other donors' samples.

This chain links TRBV7-9 with TRBJ1-2; TRBD1 is a possible D gene (6 bases). This CDR3 comprises 15 residues. With 2 bases removed from V and 6 bases from J, the gap between germline ends came to 16 bases. CDR1 and CDR2 from the germline V gene are SEHNR and FQNEAQ (reference sequence). This CDR3 reads CASSLLTGLSDGYTF. Here the CDR3 DNA reads TGTGCCAGCAGCTTACTGACAGGTCTGTCGGATGGCTACACCTTC.

Here the CDR3 DNA reads TGTGCCAGCCAAGACAGGGTGGATGAAAAACTGTTTTTT. Translating gives CASQDRVDEKLFF. The rearrangement links TRBV27 to TRBJ1-4, with TRBD1 matching over 7 bases. Germline V gene sequence: CDR1 MNHEY, CDR2 SMNVEV (reference sequence). Trimming at V came to 8 bases and at J to 6 bases, leaving 6 bases not matched to a gene. This CDR3 comprises 13 residues.

V usage is TRBV6-1 and J usage is TRBJ1-5; D unclear. The CDR3 sequence is 13 residues long. Germline V CDR1 and CDR2: MNHNS, SASEGT. The V and J ends lost 1 base and 7 bases respectively, with 8 bases between them. The CDR3 nucleotides are TGTGCCAGCAGTGAAGTTTGGTGGCAGCCCCAGCATTTT. Its protein is CASSEVWWQPQHF.

V gene TRBV5-1 combines with J gene TRBJ2-1; no firm D call. Germline V CDR1 and CDR2: SGHRS, YFSETQ. The CDR3 loop spans 13 amino acids. V dropped 0 bases and J dropped 9 bases, with 10 bases sitting between them. CDR3 protein: CASSLDWKAEQFF. The CDR3 bases are TGCGCCAGCAGCTTGGACTGGAAAGCTGAGCAGTTCTTC.

This chain connects TRBV27 to TRBJ1-2; 7 positions match TRBD1. The germline V gene encodes CDR1 MNHEY and CDR2 SMNVEV (reference sequence). Unmatched junction bases numbered 2, after V lost 0 bases and J lost 1 base. The CDR3 covers 15 residues. CDR3 in DNA: TGTGCCAGCAGTTTATCCACAGGGGATAACTATGGCTACACCTTC. Amino acid sequence: CASSLSTGDNYGYTF.

The chain uses TRBV7-6 and TRBJ2-1; tentative D call: TRBD2 (6 bases). CDR1 and CDR2 from the germline V gene are SGHVS and FNYEAQ. Trimming removed 5 bases from V and 0 bases from J, with 11 bases in between. The CDR3 totals 15 residues. This chain's CDR3 is CASSPGVNSYNEQFF. CDR3 nucleotides: TGTGCCAGCAGCCCGGGGGTAAACTCCTACAATGAGCAGTTCTTC.

In DNA, the CDR3 is TGCGCCAGCAGCCAAGACTTACGGGGAGAGACCCAGTACTTC. Residues: CASSQDLRGETQYF. The J gene is TRBJ2-5, the V gene TRBV4-1; D is perhaps TRBD2 (5 bases). The length of the CDR3 is 14 residues. V was clipped by 0 bases and J by 4 bases, with 9 bases between them. Germline loops: CDR1 MGHRA, CDR2 YSYEKL.